This T cell receptor (beta chain) is from a study of lymphopenia after photon versus proton radiotherapy. Study-level results: A bigger post-nadir fall in TCR diversity correlated inversely with survival time in deceased patients. Photon-treated patients lost naive T cells and TCR diversity; proton-treated stayed stable.

Per the germline V gene, CDR1 is SGHTA and CDR2 is FQGTGA. CDR3 size: 16 residues. With V trimmed by 1 base and J by 1 base, 0 bases remained unmatched. The table came from immunoSEQ multiplex PCR; TCRdb's copy has only in-frame clones and leaves some out. The sample lists tens of thousands of clones, about 81% occurring once. This clone was observed a single time. Its antigen is unknown. V and J are TRBV7-3 and TRBJ2-2; 10 nucleotides align to TRBD2. The clonotype originates from a man aged 55 to 70 with pancreatic cancer. The sequencing used peripheral blood, collected from a patient treated with proton-based radiotherapy. The CDR3 DNA is TGTGCCAGCAGCTTAATAGCGGGAGGGAACACCGGGGAGCTGTTTTTT. Translating it yields CASSLIAGGNTGELFF.